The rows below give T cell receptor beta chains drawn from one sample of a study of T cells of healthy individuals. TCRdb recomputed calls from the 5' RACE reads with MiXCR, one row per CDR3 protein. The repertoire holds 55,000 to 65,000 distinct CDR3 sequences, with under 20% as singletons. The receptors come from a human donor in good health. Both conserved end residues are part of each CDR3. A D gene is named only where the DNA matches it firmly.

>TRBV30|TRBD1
CAWSYRGRRDGYTF
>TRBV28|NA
CASSSPAGGEETQYF
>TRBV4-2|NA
CASSQHINAGAFPHF
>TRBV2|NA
CASSGGDNNQPQHF
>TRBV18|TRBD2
CASSPAGGMEIRETQYF
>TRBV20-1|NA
CSAQYGEFTLHF
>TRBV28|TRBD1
CASSRDGWGQGVMKTQYF
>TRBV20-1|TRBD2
CSARGEREGRYEQYF
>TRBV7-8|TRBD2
CASIPLGLAESYEQYF
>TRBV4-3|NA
CASSQERRDSYEQYF
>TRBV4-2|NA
CASSRIGRGGSTEAFF
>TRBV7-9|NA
CASSFTTGITEAFF
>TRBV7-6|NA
CASSSRGGFGYTF
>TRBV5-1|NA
CASSLGRPTDTQYF
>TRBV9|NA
CASSVAGLSNQPQHF
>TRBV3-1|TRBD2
CASSPGLAGVYEQFF
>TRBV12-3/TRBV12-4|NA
CASSTDSYEQYF